One sample yielded the 23 T cell receptor beta chains listed below, sequenced in a study of beta chain features in type 1 diabetes. Investigators reverse transcribed all isolated RNA, so they sequenced expressed TCRB transcripts. TCRdb's copy holds only in-frame clones and misses some; the assay was immunoSEQ multiplex PCR. The sample contains hundreds of thousands of clones, roughly 15% of which appear only once. The sequencing sample was made of central memory CD4+ T cells from blood. Every receptor here comes from a man aged 25-40 years in good health.

This clone was detected only a few times. This sequence joins TRBV21-1 and TRBJ1-1; TRBD1, the D gene given by the table, was not confirmed from the DNA. TRBV21-1 is listed as a pseudogene. This CDR3 region has 13 residues. DNA for the CDR3: TGTGCCAGCAGCAAAGGGGACAGGGGGTTGACTTTCTTT. It yields the protein CASSKGDRGLTFF.

This clone occurred a few times. The chain couples TRBV9 to TRBJ2-7; possibly TRBD1 for D (6 bases). Trimming cost V 0 bases and J 3 bases, with 13 bases left between them. The CDR3 extends over 15 amino acids. Germline assignment: CDR1 SGDLS and CDR2 YYNGEE. CDR3 protein: CASSVDPQGNYEQYF. The CDR3 DNA follows: TGTGCCAGCAGCGTAGATCCACAGGGAAACTACGAGCAGTACTTC.

The chain carries TRBV11-2 and TRBJ2-2, with D perhaps matching TRBD1 (6 bases). The CDR3 consists of 16 residues. Germline lookup yields CDR1 SGHAT and CDR2 FQNNGV. The V and J ends lost 3 bases and 1 base respectively, with 12 bases between them. The CDR3 loop reads CASSFTGIRNTGELFF. For the CDR3, the DNA is TGTGCCAGCAGCTTTACAGGGATCCGGAACACCGGGGAGCTGTTTTTT.

The chain is built from TRBV19 and TRBJ2-3; a weak D match, TRBD1 (5 bases). The germline V gene has CDR1 LNHDA and CDR2 SQIVND (reference sequence). The CDR3 spans 11 residues. Trimming removed 8 bases at V and 5 bases at J, with 8 bases between. The CDR3 loop reads CASATGDTQYF. CDR3 nucleotide sequence: TGTGCCAGTGCTACAGGAGATACGCAGTATTTT. The full variable domain, its missing parts supplied by reference TRBV19 and TRBJ2-3, is DGGITQSPKYLFRKEGQNVTLSCEQNLNHDAMYWYRQDPGQGLRLIYYSQIVNDFQKGDIAEGYSVSREKKESFPLTVTSAQKNPTAFYLCASATGDTQYFGPGTRLTVL.

Many counts were recorded for this clone. V gene TRBV18 combines with J gene TRBJ2-1; TRBD2 agrees at 9 bases. Germline V CDR1 and CDR2: KGHSH, LQKENI. The CDR3 is 16 amino acids. V shed 1 base, J shed 9 bases, and the junction held 10 bases outside the gene matches. In DNA, the CDR3 is TGTGCCAGCTCACCACAGGTGGGTAGCGGGAGAAGTGAGCAGTTCTTC. Translating gives CASSPQVGSGRSEQFF.

This clone was seen a single time. The chain recombines TRBV18 with TRBJ1-6; 10 nucleotides agree with TRBD1. The trim removed 4 bases at V and 10 bases at J, leaving 4 bases unmatched. The CDR3 is made up of 14 amino acids. Germline lookup yields CDR1 KGHSH and CDR2 LQKENI. The CDR3 nucleotides are TGTGCCAGCTCACAAGGGACAGGGGCCTCACCCCTCCACTTT. Protein: CASSQGTGASPLHF.

This clone came up a few times. V usage is TRBV5-4 and J usage is TRBJ2-5; D is unresolved. Germline V CDR1 and CDR2: SGHNT, YYREEE (reference sequence). Trimming took 6 bases from V and 2 from J, leaving 11 bases between them. The CDR3 runs 13 residues. Written as DNA, the CDR3 is TGTGCCAGCACCGTACATGGACAAGAGACCCAGTACTTC. It encodes CASTVHGQETQYF.

Only a few counts were recorded for this clone. In DNA form, the CDR3 reads TGTGCCAGCAGCTTCGGACTAGCGGGAGGGCTGGATACGCAGTATTTT. As protein: CASSFGLAGGLDTQYF. This chain uses TRBV2 with TRBJ2-3; 15 bases fit TRBD2. This CDR3 contains 16 residues. Trimming at V came to 6 bases and at J to 6 bases, leaving 7 bases not matched to a gene. CDR1 SNHLY and CDR2 FYNNEI come from the germline V gene.

The chain is built from TRBV25-1 and TRBJ2-5, with 9 nucleotides matching TRBD1. The CDR3 length is 15 residues. Trimming cost V 6 bases and J 4 bases; bases outside gene matches: 9. Germline values: CDR1 MGHDK, CDR2 SYGVNS. This chain's CDR3 is CASSLSGTGTETQYF. The CDR3, as DNA: TGTGCCAGCAGCTTATCCGGGACAGGGACAGAGACCCAGTACTTC.

The chain has TRBV5-1 and TRBJ1-2; perhaps TRBD1 as D (6 bases). The germline CDR1 and CDR2 sequences are SGHRS and YFSETQ. V lost 4 bases and J lost 13, with 20 bases in between. The CDR3 sequence is 13 residues long. CDR3 region: CASSAFQGQTGTF. CDR3 bases: TGCGCCAGCAGCGCCTTTCAGGGACAAACGGGCACCTTC.

The chain employs TRBV5-1 and TRBJ2-2; TRBD2 matches 10 bases. J lost 7 bases, V lost 7 bases, and 7 bases had no gene match. This CDR3 has 14 amino acids. CDR1 and CDR2 (germline): SGHRS, YFSETQ. In DNA, the CDR3 is TGCGCCAGCGAACCGGGACTAGCGATCGGGGAGCTGTTTTTT. Its translation: CASEPGLAIGELFF.

The genes are TRBV6-5 and TRBJ1-1; a weak D match, TRBD1 (5 bases). Germline assignment: CDR1 MNHEY and CDR2 SVGAGI. Between the trimmed V and J ends, which lost 4 bases and 6 bases, there was a span of 9 bases. CDR3 size: 12 residues. The CDR3 DNA is TGTGCCAGCAGTTCGGCAGGGTCTGAAGCTTTCTTT. It yields the protein CASSSAGSEAFF.

Details on this clone: Other DNA sequences in this specimen translate into the identical CDR3. This chain joins TRBV7-9 and TRBJ2-3; 7 bases agree with TRBD2. Trimming cost V 6 bases and J 0 bases; bases outside gene matches: 3. CDR1 SEHNR and CDR2 FQNEAQ come from the germline V gene (reference sequence). The CDR3 has 14 amino acids. CDR3 protein: CASSRTRSTDTQYF. As DNA, the CDR3 is TGTGCCAGCAGTCGGACTAGAAGCACAGATACGCAGTATTTT.

This clone was observed at least ten times. The chain has TRBV2 and TRBJ2-3; D gene uncertain. Trimming removed 8 bases at V and 2 bases at J, with 2 bases between. The CDR3 runs 10 residues. CDR1 is SNHLY, CDR2 FYNNEI, per germline. This CDR3 is CASFTDTQYF. The CDR3 bases are TGTGCCAGCTTCACAGATACGCAGTATTTT.

This chain links TRBV9 with TRBJ2-3; 11 bases line up with TRBD1. The J segment lost 5 bases and the V segment lost 1 base, leaving 6 bases of the junction unmatched. The CDR3 contains 16 residues. Germline loops: CDR1 SGDLS, CDR2 YYNGEE. CDR3 DNA: TGTGCCAGCAGCGTACTCGGACAGGGGGCAATAGATACGCAGTATTTT. It is translated as CASSVLGQGAIDTQYF.

The J gene is TRBJ1-2, the V gene TRBV6-1; perhaps TRBD1 as D (6 bases). The length of the CDR3 is 14 residues. CDR1 and CDR2 (germline): MNHNS, SASEGT. The V gene lost 7 bases and the J gene lost 4 bases, with 16 bases spanning the gap. CDR3: CASTYTGLGYGYTF. The CDR3 DNA reads as TGTGCCAGCACCTACACAGGGTTGGGCTATGGCTACACCTTC.

The chain combines TRBV30 with TRBJ2-7; perhaps TRBD2 as D (6 bases). CDR3 length: 14 residues. V was trimmed by 0 bases and J by 6 bases, leaving 15 bases between them. In germline, CDR1 is GTSNPN, CDR2 SVGIG (reference sequence). In nucleotides, the CDR3 is TGTGCCTGGAGTGTCGGCCGGGAGTACGCCGAGCAGTACGTC. This codes for CAWSVGREYAEQYV.

This rearrangement joins TRBV29-1 to TRBJ1-1; perhaps TRBD1 as D (5 bases). Germline V gene lookup returns CDR1 SQVTM and CDR2 ANQGSEA. The CDR3 sequence is 12 residues long. Trimming pared 6 bases from V and 1 base from J, leaving 9 bases between. The CDR3 coding sequence is TGCAGCGTATTGACAGAGAACACTGAAGCTTTCTTT. Amino acids: CSVLTENTEAFF. The variable domain in full, completed from reference TRBV29-1 and TRBJ1-1, reads SAVISQKPSRDICQRGTSLTIQCQVDSQVTMMFWYRQQPGQSLTLIATANQGSEATYESGFVIDKFPISRPNLTFSTLTVSNMSPEDSSIYLCSVLTENTEAFFGQGTRLTVV.

The chain links TRBV11-3 to TRBJ2-3; no reliable D call. The ends were cut back, 5 bases at V and 5 bases at J, with 11 bases in the middle. The CDR3 loop spans 13 amino acids. Germline V lookup: CDR1 SGHNT, CDR2 YENEEA. The DNA for the CDR3 is TGTGCCAGCAGCCTACATGGGAAAGATACGCAGTATTTT. Amino acid sequence: CASSLHGKDTQYF.

A few counts support this clone. The chain combines TRBV28 with TRBJ1-2; D remains unclear. Between the trimmed V and J ends, which lost 6 bases and 5 bases, there was a span of 19 bases. The CDR3 runs to 15 residues. Germline V CDR1 and CDR2: MDHEN, SYDVKM. CDR3 nucleotide sequence: TGTGCCAGCAGGAGATACTCCGGGCTGCCTTATGGCTACACCTTC. Encoded protein: CASRRYSGLPYGYTF.

The chain links TRBV9 to TRBJ2-1; 8 positions agree with TRBD2. CDR1 SGDLS and CDR2 YYNGEE come from the germline V gene. Losses at the gene ends were 3 bases for V and 3 bases for J; bases not matched to a gene: 5. The CDR3 has 15 residues. In nucleotides, the CDR3 is TGTGCCAGCAGCGCGACCGGGACTAGCTACAATGAGCAGTTCTTC. The encoded protein is CASSATGTSYNEQFF.

This clone was detected a few times. This chain links TRBV4-1 with TRBJ2-7; no clear D. This CDR3 region has 15 residues. The ends were cut back, 0 bases at V and 5 bases at J, with 14 bases in the middle. Germline-derived CDR1 and CDR2 are MGHRA and YSYEKL. The CDR3 loop is CASSQEGRAIHEQYF. As DNA, the CDR3 is TGCGCCAGCAGCCAAGAAGGGCGAGCTATCCACGAGCAGTACTTC.

The rearrangement joins TRBV4-3 to TRBJ2-3; no clear D. The CDR3 totals 14 residues. The germline CDR1 and CDR2 sequences are LGHNA and YSLEER. The ends were cut back, 1 base at V and 6 bases at J, with 11 bases in the middle. For the CDR3, the DNA is TGCGCCAGCAGCCAAGGGACCTCCGCTGATACGCAGTATTTT. Its translation is CASSQGTSADTQYF.